A selection of T cell receptor beta chains follows, all from one sample in a study of blood T cell repertoires in COVID-19. Clones were read by immunoSEQ multiplex PCR, and TCRdb kept only the in-frame ones, dropping some. The data contain roughly 42,000 clones, 85% to 90% of them singletons. Material: peripheral blood. The receptors were gathered from a man aged 25-45 years with active or convalescent COVID-19. The CDR3 runs from the conserved cysteine through the conserved F or W. The D gene is left open where the match is weak. Size is omitted from some rows. Given values are once, few, many or a class for expanded clones.

v_gene	j_gene	abundance	d_gene	CDR3aa	CDR3nt
TRBV5-1	TRBJ1-4	NA	NA	CASSLGGLGSSEKLFF	TGCGCCAGCAGCTTGGGTGGACTCGGTTCTTCGGAAAAACTGTTTTTT
TRBV2	TRBJ2-3	NA	TRBD1	CASSSRGRTDTQYF	TGTGCCAGCAGTTCCAGGGGGCGCACAGATACGCAGTATTTT
TRBV5-4	TRBJ2-2	NA	NA	CASSSLGGNGELFF	TGTGCCAGCAGCTCCTTGGGGGGAAACGGGGAGCTGTTTTTT
TRBV10-1	TRBJ2-3	NA	TRBD2	CASGPGTSGGALDTQYF	TGCGCCAGCGGTCCCGGGACTAGCGGGGGGGCTTTAGATACGCAGTATTTT
TRBV19	TRBJ2-1	NA	NA	CASSTRGEQFF	TGTGCCAGTAGTACCAGGGGAGAGCAGTTCTTC
TRBV4-2	TRBJ2-1	NA	TRBD2	CASSQEGTRSYNEQFF	TGTGCCAGCAGCCAAGAAGGGACTAGATCCTACAATGAGCAGTTCTTC
TRBV4-3	TRBJ2-1	NA	TRBD2	CASSQDYGRSYNEQFF	TGCGCCAGCAGCCAAGATTACGGGAGGTCTTACAATGAGCAGTTCTTC
TRBV19	TRBJ2-3	NA	TRBD1	CASSEPGTGADTQYF	TGTGCCAGTAGTGAGCCCGGGACAGGGGCGGATACGCAGTATTTT
TRBV5-5	TRBJ1-2	NA	TRBD1	CASSFAGGKDYGYTF	TGTGCCAGCAGCTTCGCAGGGGGTAAGGACTATGGCTACACCTTC
TRBV5-6	TRBJ1-2	NA	NA	CASSLALGAGYTF	TGTGCCAGCAGCTTGGCTTTGGGGGCTGGCTACACCTTC
TRBV15	TRBJ2-4	NA	NA	CATSRDRGTKNIQYF	TGTGCCACCAGCAGAGATCGCGGGACCAAAAACATTCAGTACTTC
TRBV25-1	TRBJ2-5	NA	TRBD1	CASPGTGIRETQYF	TGTGCCAGCCCTGGGACAGGGATTAGGGAGACCCAGTACTTC
TRBV3-1/TRBV3-2	TRBJ2-3	NA	NA	CASSPTRTADTQYF	TGTGCCAGCAGCCCTACTAGGACCGCAGATACGCAGTATTTT
TRBV28	TRBJ1-2	NA	NA	CASSLRSGYTF	TGTGCCAGCAGTCTCAGGTCTGGCTACACCTTC
TRBV5-1	TRBJ2-2	NA	TRBD1	CASRAGDRNTGELFF	TGCGCCAGCAGGGCCGGGGACAGAAACACCGGGGAGCTGTTTTTT
TRBV6-5	TRBJ2-7	NA	TRBD1	CASRTPGQGISSQYF	TGTGCCAGCAGGACTCCGGGACAGGGAATAAGTAGCCAGTACTTC
TRBV7-2	TRBJ2-2	NA	NA	CASSLGQGYFTGELFF	TGTGCCAGCAGCTTAGGCCAGGGGTATTTCACCGGGGAGCTGTTTTTT
TRBV6-5	TRBJ2-2	once	NA	CASSRETGELFF	TGTGCCAGCAGCAGGGAAACCGGGGAGCTGTTTTTT
TRBV4-2	TRBJ2-1	NA	NA	CASSQDSYNEQFF	TGTGCCAGCAGCCAAGACAGCTACAATGAGCAGTTCTTC
TRBV12-3/TRBV12-4	TRBJ1-5	NA	NA	CASSRDWGQPQHF	TGTGCCAGCAGTAGGGACTGGGGGCAGCCCCAGCATTTT
TRBV6-5	TRBJ2-7	NA	NA	CASSYRDNLPYEQYF	TGTGCCAGCAGTTACCGGGACAATCTTCCCTACGAGCAGTACTTC
TRBV19	TRBJ2-2	NA	NA	CASSQSGPGELFF	TGTGCCAGTAGCCAAAGCGGTCCCGGGGAGCTGTTTTTT
TRBV29-1	TRBJ1-2	NA	NA	CSVVGQEDRNYGYTF	TGCAGCGTTGTAGGTCAGGAGGACAGAAACTATGGCTACACCTTC
TRBV6-5	TRBJ2-3	NA	NA	CASSSYSGNRNTQYF	TGTGCCAGCAGTTCCTACTCGGGGAATAGGAATACGCAGTATTTT